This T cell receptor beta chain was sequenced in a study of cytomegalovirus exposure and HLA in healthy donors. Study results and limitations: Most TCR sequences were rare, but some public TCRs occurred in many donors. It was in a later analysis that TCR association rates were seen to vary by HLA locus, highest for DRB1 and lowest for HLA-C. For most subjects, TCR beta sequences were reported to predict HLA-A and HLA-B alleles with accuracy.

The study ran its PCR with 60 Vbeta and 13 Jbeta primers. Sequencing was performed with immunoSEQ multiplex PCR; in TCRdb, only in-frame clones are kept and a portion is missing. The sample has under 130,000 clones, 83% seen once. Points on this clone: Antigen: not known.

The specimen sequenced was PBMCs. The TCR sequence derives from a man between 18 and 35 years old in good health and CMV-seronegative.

For the CDR3, the DNA is TGCAGCGTTGGCGGACTAGCTAACAGAGATACGCAGTATTTT. It yields the protein CSVGGLANRDTQYF. This chain uses TRBV29-1 with TRBJ2-3; 8 bases fit TRBD2. The CDR3 is made up of 14 amino acids. Germline CDR1 reads SQVTM; CDR2 reads ANQGSEA. V was clipped by 4 bases and J by 5 bases; unmatched bases: 8.